Below, one TCR beta chain is given with its context. The primer mix had 60 Vbeta and 13 Jbeta primers. The method was immunoSEQ multiplex PCR; TCRdb's version includes in-frame clones alone and lacks a portion of them. The sample has some 42,000 clones; about 47% are singletons. The sample is drawn from a study of cytomegalovirus exposure and HLA in healthy donors. Germline V lookup: CDR1 MNHEY, CDR2 SMNVEV (reference sequence). The CDR3 sequence is 16 residues long. Trimming stripped 5 bases from V and 2 bases from J, with 16 bases between. The origin of this receptor is a human donor in good health. V usage is TRBV27 and J usage is TRBJ1-3; D is unclear. Sequencing was carried out using PBMCs. The CDR3 reads CASSSWGGFAGNTIYF. The CDR3 bases are TGTGCCAGCAGTAGTTGGGGAGGGTTCGCTGGAAACACCATATATTTT.